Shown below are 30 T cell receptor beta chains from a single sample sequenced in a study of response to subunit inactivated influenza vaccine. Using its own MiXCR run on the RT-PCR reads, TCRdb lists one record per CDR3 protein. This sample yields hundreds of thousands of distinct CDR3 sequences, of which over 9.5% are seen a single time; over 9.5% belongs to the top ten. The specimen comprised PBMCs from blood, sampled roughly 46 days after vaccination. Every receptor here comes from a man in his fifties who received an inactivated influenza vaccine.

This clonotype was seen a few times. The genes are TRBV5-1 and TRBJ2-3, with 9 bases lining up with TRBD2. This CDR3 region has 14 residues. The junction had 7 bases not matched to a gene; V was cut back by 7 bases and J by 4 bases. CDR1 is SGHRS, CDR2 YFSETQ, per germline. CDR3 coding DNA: TGCGCCAGCTCGCGGGGGGGCTGGGCAGATACGCAGTATTTT. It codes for CASSRGGWADTQYF.

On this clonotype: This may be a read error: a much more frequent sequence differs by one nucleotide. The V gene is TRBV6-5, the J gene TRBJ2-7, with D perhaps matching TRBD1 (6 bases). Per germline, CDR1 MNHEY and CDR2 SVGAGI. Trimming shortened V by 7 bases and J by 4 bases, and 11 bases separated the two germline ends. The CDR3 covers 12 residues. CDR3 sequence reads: CASKGGRYEQYF. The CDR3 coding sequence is TGTGCCAGCAAAGGGGGAAGATACGAGCAGTACTTC.

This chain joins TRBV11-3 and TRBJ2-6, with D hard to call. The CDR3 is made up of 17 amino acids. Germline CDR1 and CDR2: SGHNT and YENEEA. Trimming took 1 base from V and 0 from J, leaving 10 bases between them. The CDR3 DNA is TGTGCCAGCAGCTTAGGGATAACCAGCTCTGGGGCCAACGTCCTGACTTTC. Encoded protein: CASSLGITSSGANVLTF.

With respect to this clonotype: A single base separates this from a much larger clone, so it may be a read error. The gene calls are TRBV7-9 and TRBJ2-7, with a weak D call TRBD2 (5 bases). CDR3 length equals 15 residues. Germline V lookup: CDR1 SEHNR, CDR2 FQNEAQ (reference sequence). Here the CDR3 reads CASSLYDYHSYKQYF. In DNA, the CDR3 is TGTGCCAGCAGCTTATACGACTACCACTCCTACAAGCAGTACTTC.

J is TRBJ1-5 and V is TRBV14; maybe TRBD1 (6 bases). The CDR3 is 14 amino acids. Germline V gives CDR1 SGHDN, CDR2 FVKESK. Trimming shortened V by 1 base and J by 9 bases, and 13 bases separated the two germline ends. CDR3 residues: CASSQGAGVGPQHF. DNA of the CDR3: TGTGCCAGCAGCCAAGGCGCAGGGGTCGGGCCCCAGCATTTT.

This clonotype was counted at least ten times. The CDR3 protein is CSVSRDTEAFF. The CDR3 nucleotides read TGCAGCGTATCCCGGGACACTGAAGCTTTCTTT. V gene TRBV29-1 combines with J gene TRBJ1-1; D not certain. The germline V gene encodes CDR1 SQVTM and CDR2 ANQGSEA. CDR3 length equals 11 residues. V shed 6 bases and J shed 3 bases, with 8 bases lying between them. The whole variable domain, remainder taken from reference TRBV29-1 and TRBJ1-1, is SAVISQKPSRDICQRGTSLTIQCQVDSQVTMMFWYRQQPGQSLTLIATANQGSEATYESGFVIDKFPISRPNLTFSTLTVSNMSPEDSSIYLCSVSRDTEAFFGQGTRLTVV.

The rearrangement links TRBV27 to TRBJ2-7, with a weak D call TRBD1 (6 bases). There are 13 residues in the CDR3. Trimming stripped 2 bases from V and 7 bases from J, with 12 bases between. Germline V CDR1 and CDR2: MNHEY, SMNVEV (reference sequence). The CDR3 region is CASSLIQGYEQYF. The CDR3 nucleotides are TGTGCCAGCAGTTTAATTCAGGGGTATGAGCAGTACTTC.

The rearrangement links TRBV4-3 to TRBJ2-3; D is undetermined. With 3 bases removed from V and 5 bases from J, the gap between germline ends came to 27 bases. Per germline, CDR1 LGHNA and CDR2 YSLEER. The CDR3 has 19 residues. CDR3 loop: CASSQRYDRASTLGDTQYF. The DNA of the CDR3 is TGCGCCAGCAGCCAGAGATACGATAGAGCATCCACCCTGGGAGATACGCAGTATTTT.

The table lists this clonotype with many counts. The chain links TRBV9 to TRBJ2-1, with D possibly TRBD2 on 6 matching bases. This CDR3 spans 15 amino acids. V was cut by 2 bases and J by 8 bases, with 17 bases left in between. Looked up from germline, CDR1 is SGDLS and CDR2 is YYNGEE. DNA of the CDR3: TGTGCCAGCAGCGTCCGGGGGATCCCCAGGGATGAGCAGTTCTTC. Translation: CASSVRGIPRDEQFF.

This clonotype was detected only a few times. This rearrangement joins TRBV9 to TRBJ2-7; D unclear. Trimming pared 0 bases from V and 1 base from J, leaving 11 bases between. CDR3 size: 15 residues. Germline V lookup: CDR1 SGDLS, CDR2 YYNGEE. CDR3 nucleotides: TGTGCCAGCAGCGTAGCCGGGTTTGATTCCTACGAGCAGTACTTC. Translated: CASSVAGFDSYEQYF.

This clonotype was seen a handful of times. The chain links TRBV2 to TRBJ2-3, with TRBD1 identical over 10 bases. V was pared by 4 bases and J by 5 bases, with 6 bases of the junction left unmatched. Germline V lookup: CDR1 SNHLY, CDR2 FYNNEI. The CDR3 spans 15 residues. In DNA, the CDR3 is TGTGCCAGCAGTGGACAGGGGGCGCCGGGAGATACGCAGTATTTT. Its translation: CASSGQGAPGDTQYF.

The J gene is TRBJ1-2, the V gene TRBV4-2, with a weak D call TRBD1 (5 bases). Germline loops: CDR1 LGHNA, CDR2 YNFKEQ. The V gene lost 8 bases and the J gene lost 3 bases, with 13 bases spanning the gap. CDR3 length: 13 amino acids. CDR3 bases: TGTGCCAGCGGACCGACGGGACACTATGGCTACACCTTC. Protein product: CASGPTGHYGYTF.

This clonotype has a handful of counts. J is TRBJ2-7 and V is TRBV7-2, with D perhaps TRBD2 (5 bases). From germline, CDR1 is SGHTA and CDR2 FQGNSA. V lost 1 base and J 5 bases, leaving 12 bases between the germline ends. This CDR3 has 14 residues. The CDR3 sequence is CASSLVGIGNEQYF. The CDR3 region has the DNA TGTGCCAGCAGCTTAGTCGGAATCGGGAACGAGCAGTACTTC. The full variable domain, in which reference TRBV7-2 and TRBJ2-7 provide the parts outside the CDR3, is GAGVSQSPSNKVTEKGKDVELRCDPISGHTALYWYRQSLGQGLEFLIYFQGNSAPDKSGLPSDRFSAERTGGSVSTLTIQRTQQEDSAVYLCASSLVGIGNEQYFGPGTRLTVT.

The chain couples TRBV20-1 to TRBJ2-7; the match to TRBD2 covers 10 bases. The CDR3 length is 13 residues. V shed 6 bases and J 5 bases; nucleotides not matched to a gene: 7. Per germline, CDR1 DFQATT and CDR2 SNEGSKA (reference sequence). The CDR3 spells CSAPGLALDEQYF. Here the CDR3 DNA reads TGCAGTGCACCGGGACTAGCGCTGGACGAGCAGTACTTC.

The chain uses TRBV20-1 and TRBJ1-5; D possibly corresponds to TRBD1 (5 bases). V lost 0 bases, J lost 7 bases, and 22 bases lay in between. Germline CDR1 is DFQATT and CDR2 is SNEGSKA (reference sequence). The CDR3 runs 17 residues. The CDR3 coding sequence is TGCAGTGCTAGAGAAGATAGACAACGGGGCCGGGGACAGCCCCAGCATTTT. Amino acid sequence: CSAREDRQRGRGQPQHF.

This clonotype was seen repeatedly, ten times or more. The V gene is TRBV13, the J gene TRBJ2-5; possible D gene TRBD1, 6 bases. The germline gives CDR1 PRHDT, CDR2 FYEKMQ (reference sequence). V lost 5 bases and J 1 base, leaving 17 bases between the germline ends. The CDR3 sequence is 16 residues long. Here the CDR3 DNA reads TGTGCCAGCAGCGCGGGCCCACAGGGCGTCCAAGAGACCCAGTACTTC. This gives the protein CASSAGPQGVQETQYF.

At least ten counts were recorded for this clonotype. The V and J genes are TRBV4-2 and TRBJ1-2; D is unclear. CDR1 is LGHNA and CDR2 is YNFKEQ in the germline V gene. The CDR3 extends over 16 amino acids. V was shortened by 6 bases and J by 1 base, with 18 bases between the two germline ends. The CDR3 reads CASSPDRLAFNYGYTF. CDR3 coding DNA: TGTGCCAGCAGTCCCGACCGTCTAGCCTTTAACTATGGCTACACCTTC.

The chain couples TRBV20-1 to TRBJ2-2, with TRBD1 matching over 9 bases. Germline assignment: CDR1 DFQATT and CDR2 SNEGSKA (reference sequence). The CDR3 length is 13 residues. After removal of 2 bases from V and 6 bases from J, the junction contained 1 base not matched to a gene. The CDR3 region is CSARRDRAGELFF. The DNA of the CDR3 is TGCAGTGCTAGACGGGACAGGGCCGGGGAGCTGTTTTTT.

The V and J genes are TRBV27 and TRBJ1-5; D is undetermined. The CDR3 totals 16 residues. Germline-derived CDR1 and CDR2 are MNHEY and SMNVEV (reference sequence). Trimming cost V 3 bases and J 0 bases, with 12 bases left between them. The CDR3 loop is CASSLQDSYSNQPQHF. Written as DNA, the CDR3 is TGTGCCAGCAGTTTGCAGGACTCCTATAGCAATCAGCCCCAGCATTTT.

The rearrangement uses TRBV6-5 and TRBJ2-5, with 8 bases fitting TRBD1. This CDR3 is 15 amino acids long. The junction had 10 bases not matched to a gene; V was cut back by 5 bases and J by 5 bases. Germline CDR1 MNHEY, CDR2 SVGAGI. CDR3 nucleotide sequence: TGTGCCAGCAGTCACGACAGGGGTCCCGGGGAGACCCAGTACTTC. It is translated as CASSHDRGPGETQYF.

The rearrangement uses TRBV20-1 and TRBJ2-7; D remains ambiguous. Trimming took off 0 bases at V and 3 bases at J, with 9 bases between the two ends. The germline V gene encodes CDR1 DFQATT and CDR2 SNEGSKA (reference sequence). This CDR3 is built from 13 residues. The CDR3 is CSARDFRVYEQYF. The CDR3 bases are TGCAGTGCTAGAGATTTTCGGGTCTACGAGCAGTACTTC.

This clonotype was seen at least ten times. For the CDR3, the DNA is TGCGCCAGCACCGGGACTAGCGGCGTAAGGGGTGAGCAGTTCTTC. Amino acid sequence: CASTGTSGVRGEQFF. The J gene is TRBJ2-1, the V gene TRBV5-1; 11 bases line up with TRBD2. The CDR3 is 15 amino acids. Per the germline V gene, CDR1 is SGHRS and CDR2 is YFSETQ. Trimming cost V 6 bases and J 9 bases; bases outside gene matches: 11.

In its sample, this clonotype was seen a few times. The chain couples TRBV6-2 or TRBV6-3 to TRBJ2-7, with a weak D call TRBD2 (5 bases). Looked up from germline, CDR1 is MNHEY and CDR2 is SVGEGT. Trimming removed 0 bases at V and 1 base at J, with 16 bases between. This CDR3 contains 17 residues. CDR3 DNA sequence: TGTGCCAGCAGTTACTCGTGGGCCCAGCGGAGATCCTACGAGCAGTACTTC. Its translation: CASSYSWAQRRSYEQYF.

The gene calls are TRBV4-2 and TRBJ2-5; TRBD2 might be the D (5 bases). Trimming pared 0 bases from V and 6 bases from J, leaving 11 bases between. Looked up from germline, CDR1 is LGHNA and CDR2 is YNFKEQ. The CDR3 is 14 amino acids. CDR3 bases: TGTGCCAGCAGCCAAGACAGTGGCGGGCAGACCCAGTACTTC. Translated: CASSQDSGGQTQYF.

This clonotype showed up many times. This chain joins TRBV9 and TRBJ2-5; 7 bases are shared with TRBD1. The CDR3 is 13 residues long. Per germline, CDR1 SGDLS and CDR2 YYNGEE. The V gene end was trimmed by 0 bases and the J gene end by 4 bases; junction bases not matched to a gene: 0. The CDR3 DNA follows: TGTGCCAGCAGCGTAGACAGGGGAGAGACCCAGTACTTC. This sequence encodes CASSVDRGETQYF.

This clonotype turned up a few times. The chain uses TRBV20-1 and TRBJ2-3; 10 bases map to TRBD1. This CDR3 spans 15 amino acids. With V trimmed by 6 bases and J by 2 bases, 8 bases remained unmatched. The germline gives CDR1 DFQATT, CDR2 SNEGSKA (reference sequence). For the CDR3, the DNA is TGCAGTGCGACTCCGGGACAGGGGCTCACAGATACGCAGTATTTT. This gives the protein CSATPGQGLTDTQYF.

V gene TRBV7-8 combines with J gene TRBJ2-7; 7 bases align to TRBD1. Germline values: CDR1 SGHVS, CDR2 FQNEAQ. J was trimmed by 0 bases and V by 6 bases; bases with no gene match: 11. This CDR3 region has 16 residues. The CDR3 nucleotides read TGTGCCAGCAGACAGGGGCCGTCTCTTAGCTCCTACGAGCAGTACTTC. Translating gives CASRQGPSLSSYEQYF.

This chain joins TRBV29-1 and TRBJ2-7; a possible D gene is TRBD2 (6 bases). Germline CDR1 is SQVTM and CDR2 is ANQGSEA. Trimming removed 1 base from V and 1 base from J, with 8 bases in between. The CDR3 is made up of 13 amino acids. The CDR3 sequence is CSVEGTNSYEQYF. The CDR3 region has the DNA TGCAGCGTTGAAGGGACTAATTCCTACGAGCAGTACTTC.

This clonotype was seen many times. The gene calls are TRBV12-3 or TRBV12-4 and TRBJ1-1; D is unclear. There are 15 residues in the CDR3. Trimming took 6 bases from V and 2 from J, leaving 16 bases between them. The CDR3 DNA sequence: TGTGCCAGCAGCCTGACCTACGTGGGAAACACTGAAGCTTTCTTT. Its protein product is CASSLTYVGNTEAFF.

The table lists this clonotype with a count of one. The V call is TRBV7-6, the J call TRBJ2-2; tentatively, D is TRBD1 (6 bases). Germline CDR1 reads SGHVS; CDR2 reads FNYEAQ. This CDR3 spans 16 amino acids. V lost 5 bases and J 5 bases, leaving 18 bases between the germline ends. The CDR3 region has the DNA TGTGCCAGCAGCCCCTGGGAAGGGGGTAGAACCGGGGAGCTGTTTTTT. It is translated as CASSPWEGGRTGELFF.